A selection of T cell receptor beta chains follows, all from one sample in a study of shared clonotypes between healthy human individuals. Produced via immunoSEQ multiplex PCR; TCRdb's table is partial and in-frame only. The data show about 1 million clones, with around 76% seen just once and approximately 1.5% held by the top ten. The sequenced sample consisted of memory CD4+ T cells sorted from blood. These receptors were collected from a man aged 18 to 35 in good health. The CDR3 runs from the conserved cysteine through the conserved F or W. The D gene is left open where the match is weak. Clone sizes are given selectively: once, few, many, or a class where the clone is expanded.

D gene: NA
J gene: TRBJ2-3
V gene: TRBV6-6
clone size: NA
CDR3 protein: CASSSTSSGDTQYF
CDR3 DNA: TGTGCCAGCAGTTCGACTAGTTCGGGAGATACGCAGTATTTT

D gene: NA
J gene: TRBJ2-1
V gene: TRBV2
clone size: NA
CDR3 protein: CASTEQGGMAYNEQFF
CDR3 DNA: TGTGCCAGCACCGAGCAGGGCGGTATGGCCTACAATGAGCAGTTCTTC

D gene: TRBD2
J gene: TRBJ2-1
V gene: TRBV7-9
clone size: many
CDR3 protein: CASSSPSSSGGDDEQFF
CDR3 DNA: TGTGCCAGCAGCTCTCCTTCATCTAGCGGAGGTGATGATGAGCAGTTCTTC

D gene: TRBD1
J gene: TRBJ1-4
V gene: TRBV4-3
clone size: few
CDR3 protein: CASSSQGQGGEKLFF
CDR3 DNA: TGCGCCAGCAGCTCTCAGGGACAGGGAGGAGAAAAACTGTTTTTT

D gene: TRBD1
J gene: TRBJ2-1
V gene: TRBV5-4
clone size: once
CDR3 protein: CASSREPGQGYNEQFF
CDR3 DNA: TGTGCCAGCAGCCGAGAACCGGGACAGGGCTACAATGAGCAGTTCTTC

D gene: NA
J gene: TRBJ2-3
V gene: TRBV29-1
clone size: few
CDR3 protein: CSVVVNTQYF
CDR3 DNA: TGCAGCGTTGTCGTCAATACGCAGTATTTT

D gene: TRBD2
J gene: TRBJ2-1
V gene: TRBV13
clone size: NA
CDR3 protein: CASSIGTSGYNEQFF
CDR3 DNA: TGTGCCAGCAGCATCGGGACTAGCGGTTACAATGAGCAGTTCTTC

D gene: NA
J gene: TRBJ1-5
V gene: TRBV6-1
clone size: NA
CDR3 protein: CASKEVNQPQHF
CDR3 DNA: TGTGCCAGCAAAGAGGTCAATCAGCCCCAGCATTTT

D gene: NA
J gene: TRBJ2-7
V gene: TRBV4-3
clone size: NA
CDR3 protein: CASSQGPGSTPYEQYF
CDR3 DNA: TGCGCCAGCAGCCAGGGGCCAGGATCGACCCCGTACGAGCAGTACTTC

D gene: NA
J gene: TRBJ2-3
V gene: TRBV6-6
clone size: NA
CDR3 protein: CASRNGGTDTQYF
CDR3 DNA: TGTGCCAGCAGGAACGGAGGCACAGATACGCAGTATTTT

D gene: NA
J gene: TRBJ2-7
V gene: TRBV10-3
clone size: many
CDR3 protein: CATEGDEQYF
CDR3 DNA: TGTGCCACCGAGGGAGACGAGCAGTACTTC

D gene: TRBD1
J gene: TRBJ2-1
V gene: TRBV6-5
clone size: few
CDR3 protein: CASSRGLEQFF
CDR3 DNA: TGTGCCAGCAGTAGGGGGCTAGAGCAGTTCTTC

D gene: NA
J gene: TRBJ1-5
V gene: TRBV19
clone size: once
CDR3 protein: CASSRRRENQPQHF
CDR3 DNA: TGTGCCAGTAGTCGTAGACGGGAGAATCAGCCCCAGCATTTT

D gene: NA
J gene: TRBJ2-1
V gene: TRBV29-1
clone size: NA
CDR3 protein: CSVLRTVNNEQFF
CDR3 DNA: TGCAGCGTTCTAAGGACAGTGAACAATGAGCAGTTCTTC

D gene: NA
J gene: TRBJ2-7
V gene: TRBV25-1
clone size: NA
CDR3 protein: CASRQGGEQYF
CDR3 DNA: TGTGCCAGCAGGCAGGGTGGCGAGCAGTACTTC

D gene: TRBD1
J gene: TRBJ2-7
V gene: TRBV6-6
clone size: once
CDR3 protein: CASWRPGQAYEQYF
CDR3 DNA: TGTGCCAGCTGGAGGCCGGGACAGGCCTACGAGCAGTACTTC

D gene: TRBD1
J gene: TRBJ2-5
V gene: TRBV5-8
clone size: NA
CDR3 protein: CASSDGQGKETQYF
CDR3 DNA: TGTGCCAGCAGTGACGGACAGGGTAAAGAGACCCAGTACTTC

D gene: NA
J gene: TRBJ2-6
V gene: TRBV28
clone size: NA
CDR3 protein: CASSAHLGANVLTF
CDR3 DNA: TGTGCCAGCAGTGCCCATTTGGGGGCCAACGTCCTGACTTTC

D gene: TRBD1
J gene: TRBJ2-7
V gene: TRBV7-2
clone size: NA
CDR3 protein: CASSITGTGGTSYEQYF
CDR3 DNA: TGTGCCAGCAGCATAACCGGGACAGGGGGAACATCCTACGAGCAGTACTTC

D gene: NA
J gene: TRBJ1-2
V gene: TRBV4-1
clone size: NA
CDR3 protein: CASSQLGGMYGYTF
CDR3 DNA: TGCGCCAGCAGCCAGTTGGGAGGAATGTATGGCTACACCTTC